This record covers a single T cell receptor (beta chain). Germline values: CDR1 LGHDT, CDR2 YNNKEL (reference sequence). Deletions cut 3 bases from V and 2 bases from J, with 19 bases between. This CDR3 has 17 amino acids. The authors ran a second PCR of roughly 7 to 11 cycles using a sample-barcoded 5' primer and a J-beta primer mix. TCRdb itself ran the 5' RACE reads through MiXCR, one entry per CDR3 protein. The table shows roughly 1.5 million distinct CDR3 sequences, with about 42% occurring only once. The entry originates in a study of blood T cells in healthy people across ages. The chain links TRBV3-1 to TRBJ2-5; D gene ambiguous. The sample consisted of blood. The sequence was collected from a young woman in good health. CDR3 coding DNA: TGTGCCAGCAGCCAGCATGACTTACGACATGCACAAGAGACCCAGTACTTC. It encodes CASSQHDLRHAQETQYF.